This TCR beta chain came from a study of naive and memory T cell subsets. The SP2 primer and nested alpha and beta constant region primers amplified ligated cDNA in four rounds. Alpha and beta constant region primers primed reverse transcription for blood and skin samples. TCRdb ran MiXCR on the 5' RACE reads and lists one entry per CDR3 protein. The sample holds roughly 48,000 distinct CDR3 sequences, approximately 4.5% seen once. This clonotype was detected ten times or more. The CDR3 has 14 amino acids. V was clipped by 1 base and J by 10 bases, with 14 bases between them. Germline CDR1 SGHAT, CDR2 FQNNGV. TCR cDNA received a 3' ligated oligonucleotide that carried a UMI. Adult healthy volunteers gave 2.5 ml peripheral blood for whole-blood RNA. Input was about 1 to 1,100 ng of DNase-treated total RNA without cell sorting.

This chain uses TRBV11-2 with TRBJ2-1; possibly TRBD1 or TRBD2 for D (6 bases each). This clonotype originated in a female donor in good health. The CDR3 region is CASSLGGRRGEQFF. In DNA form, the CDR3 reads TGTGCCAGCAGCTTAGGGGGGAGGAGGGGGGAGCAGTTCTTC.